This entry lists 10 T cell receptor beta chains sequenced from one sample in a study of blood T cell repertoires in COVID-19. TCRdb keeps only in-frame clones here, not all; method: immunoSEQ multiplex PCR. The sample has some 90,000 clones, about 88% seen once; the top ten hold approximately 1.2%. Sample: peripheral blood. The source is a man older than 75 with active or convalescent COVID-19.

The chain couples TRBV7-9 to TRBJ1-4, with a weak D call TRBD1 (5 bases). Trimming removed 4 bases at V and 7 bases at J, with 13 bases between. The germline V gene has CDR1 SEHNR and CDR2 FQNEAQ (reference sequence). This CDR3 has 14 amino acids. CDR3 coding DNA: TGTGCCAGCAGCTCATCAGGGAGGGGTGAAAAACTGTTTTTT. Its translation is CASSSSGRGEKLFF.

The genes are TRBV18 and TRBJ1-3, with D maybe TRBD1 (5 bases). This CDR3 spans 19 amino acids. V lost 2 bases, J lost 0 bases, and 20 bases lay in between. Germline loops: CDR1 KGHSH, CDR2 LQKENI. The CDR3 DNA is TGTGCCAGCTCACCATCGGGCAGGGCGGTCCGAATCTCTGGAAACACCATATATTTT. It encodes CASSPSGRAVRISGNTIYF. The full variable domain, in which reference TRBV18 and TRBJ1-3 provide the parts outside the CDR3, is NAGVMQNPRHLVRRRGQEARLRCSPMKGHSHVYWYRQLPEEGLKFMVYLQKENIIDESGMPKERFSAEFPKEGPSILRIQQVVRGDSAAYFCASSPSGRAVRISGNTIYFGEGSWLTVV.

This rearrangement joins TRBV6-4 to TRBJ2-7; 8 nucleotides match TRBD2. The CDR3 is made up of 13 amino acids. The V and J ends lost 10 bases and 4 bases, in that order; junction bases with no gene match: 9. Germline V CDR1 and CDR2: MRHNA, SNTAGT. Here the CDR3 reads CATPIREGYEQYF. In nucleotides, the CDR3 is TGTGCCACCCCAATCCGGGAGGGGTACGAGCAGTACTTC.

The chain combines TRBV27 with TRBJ2-1, with D unresolved. CDR3 length: 13 amino acids. In germline, CDR1 is MNHEY, CDR2 SMNVEV (reference sequence). Trimming left V 3 bases short and J 4 bases short, with 7 bases between. The CDR3 DNA reads TGTGCCAGCAGTTTGGCGCGGTACAATGAGCAGTTCTTC. It yields the protein CASSLARYNEQFF.

The chain carries TRBV3-1 (or the pseudogene TRBV3-2) and TRBJ1-3; D uncertain. CDR1 and CDR2 (germline): LGHDT, YNNKEL (reference sequence). This CDR3 has 16 residues. V was clipped by 3 bases and J by 1 base, with 13 bases between them. The CDR3 DNA is TGTGCCAGCAGCCAGGCCTTTCAGCGTTCTGGAAACACCATATATTTT. This encodes CASSQAFQRSGNTIYF.

This clone has only one observation. The V gene is TRBV19, the J gene TRBJ2-1; 9 bases are a match to TRBD1. Germline trimming cut 5 bases from V and 5 bases from J; bases unmatched to any gene: 7. The length of the CDR3 is 15 residues. Germline V gene data show CDR1 as LNHDA and CDR2 as SQIVND (reference sequence). This CDR3 is CASSPGDRENNEQFF. Here the CDR3 DNA reads TGTGCCAGTAGTCCCGGGGACAGGGAGAACAATGAGCAGTTCTTC.

The chain links TRBV3-1 (or the pseudogene TRBV3-2) to TRBJ1-1, with D hard to call. The CDR3 sequence is 11 residues long. In germline, CDR1 is LGHDT, CDR2 YNNKEL (reference sequence). V was cut by 1 base and J by 7 bases, with 4 bases left in between. CDR3 DNA sequence: TGTGCCAGCAGCCAAGTAAATGAAGCTTTCTTT. This sequence encodes CASSQVNEAFF.

The V call is TRBV29-1, the J call TRBJ1-2; possibly TRBD1 for D (6 bases). This CDR3 contains 14 residues. Trimming shortened V by 5 bases and J by 4 bases, and 17 bases separated the two germline ends. CDR1 and CDR2 from the germline V gene are SQVTM and ANQGSEA. In DNA form, the CDR3 reads TGCAGCGTTTACTCCTCAGGGGTCGGCTATGGCTACACCTTC. Translated, it gives CSVYSSGVGYGYTF.

J is TRBJ2-7 and V is TRBV30, with D possibly matching TRBD2 (7 bases). Trimming cost V 6 bases and J 2 bases, with 23 bases left between them. The germline gives CDR1 GTSNPN, CDR2 SVGIG (reference sequence). The CDR3 has 16 amino acids. Here the CDR3 reads CACTPKGGLLAYEQYF. The CDR3 bases are TGTGCCTGCACCCCGAAGGGGGGGCTTCTGGCCTACGAGCAGTACTTC. Full variable domain (outside the CDR3, taken from reference TRBV30 and TRBJ2-7): SQTIHQWPATLVQPVGSPLSLECTVEGTSNPNLYWYRQAAGRGLQLLFYSVGIGQISSEVPQNLSASRPQDRQFILSSKKLLLSDSGFYLCACTPKGGLLAYEQYFGPGTRLTVT.

J is TRBJ2-7 and V is TRBV5-4; 14 positions match TRBD2. The ends lost 3 bases at V and 4 bases at J; junction bases unmatched: 6. This CDR3 has 16 amino acids. Germline V gives CDR1 SGHNT, CDR2 YYREEE (reference sequence). CDR3 nucleotide sequence: TGTGCCAGCAGCTCCGGGACTAGCGGGAGTCGGTACGAGCAGTACTTC. Translated, it gives CASSSGTSGSRYEQYF.